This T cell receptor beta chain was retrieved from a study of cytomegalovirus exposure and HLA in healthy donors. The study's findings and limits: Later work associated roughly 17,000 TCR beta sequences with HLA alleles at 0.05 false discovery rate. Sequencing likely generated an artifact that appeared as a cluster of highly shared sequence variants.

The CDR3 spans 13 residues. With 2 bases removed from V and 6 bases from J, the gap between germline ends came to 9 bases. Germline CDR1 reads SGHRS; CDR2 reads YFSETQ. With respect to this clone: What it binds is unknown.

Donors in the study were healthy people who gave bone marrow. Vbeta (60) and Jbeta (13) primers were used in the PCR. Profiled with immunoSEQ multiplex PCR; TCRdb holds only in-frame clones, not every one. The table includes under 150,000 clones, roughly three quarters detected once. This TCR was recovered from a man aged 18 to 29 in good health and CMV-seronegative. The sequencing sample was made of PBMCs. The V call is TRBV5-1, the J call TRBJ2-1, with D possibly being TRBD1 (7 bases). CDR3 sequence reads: CASSFQGGNEQFF. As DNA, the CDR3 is TGCGCCAGCAGCTTCCAGGGGGGCAATGAGCAGTTCTTC.